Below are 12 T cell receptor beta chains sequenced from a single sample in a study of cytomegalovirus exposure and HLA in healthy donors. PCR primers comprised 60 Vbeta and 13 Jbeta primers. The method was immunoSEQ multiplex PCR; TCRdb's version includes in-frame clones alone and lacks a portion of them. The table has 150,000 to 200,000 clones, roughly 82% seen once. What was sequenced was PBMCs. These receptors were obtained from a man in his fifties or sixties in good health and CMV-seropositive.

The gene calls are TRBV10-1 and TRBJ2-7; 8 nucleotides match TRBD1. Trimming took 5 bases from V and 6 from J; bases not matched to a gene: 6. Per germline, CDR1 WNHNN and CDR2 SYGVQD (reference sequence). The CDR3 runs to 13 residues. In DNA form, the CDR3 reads TGCGCCAGCAGTTTCGGACAGGGAGGCGAGCAGTACTTC. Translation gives CASSFGQGGEQYF.

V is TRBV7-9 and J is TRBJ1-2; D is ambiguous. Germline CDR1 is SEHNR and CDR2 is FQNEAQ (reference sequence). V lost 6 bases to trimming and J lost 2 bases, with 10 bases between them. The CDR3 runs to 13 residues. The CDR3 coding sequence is TGTGCCAGCAGTGCTCCAGGCAACTATGGCTACACCTTC. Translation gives CASSAPGNYGYTF.

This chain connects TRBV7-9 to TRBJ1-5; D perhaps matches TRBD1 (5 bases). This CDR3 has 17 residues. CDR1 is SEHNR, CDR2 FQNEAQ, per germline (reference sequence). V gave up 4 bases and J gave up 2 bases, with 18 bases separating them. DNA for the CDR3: TGTGCCAGCAGCTACCGGCTTAAGGGGAAGGGCAATCAGCCCCAGCATTTT. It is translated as CASSYRLKGKGNQPQHF.

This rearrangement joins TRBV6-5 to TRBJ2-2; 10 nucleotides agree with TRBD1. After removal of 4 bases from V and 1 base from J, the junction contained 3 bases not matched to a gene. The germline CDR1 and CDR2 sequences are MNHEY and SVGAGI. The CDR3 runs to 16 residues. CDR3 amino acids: CASSWGTGVNTGELFF. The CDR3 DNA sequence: TGTGCCAGCAGTTGGGGGACAGGGGTGAACACCGGGGAGCTGTTTTTT.

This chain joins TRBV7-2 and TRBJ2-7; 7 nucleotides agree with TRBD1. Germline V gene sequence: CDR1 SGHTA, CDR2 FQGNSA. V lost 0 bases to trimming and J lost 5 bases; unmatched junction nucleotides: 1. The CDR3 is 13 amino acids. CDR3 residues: CASSLATGHEQYF. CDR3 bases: TGTGCCAGCAGCTTAGCGACAGGGCACGAGCAGTACTTC.

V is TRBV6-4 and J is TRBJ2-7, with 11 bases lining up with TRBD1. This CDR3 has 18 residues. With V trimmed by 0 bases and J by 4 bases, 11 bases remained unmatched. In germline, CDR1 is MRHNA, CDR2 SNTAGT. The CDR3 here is CASSDSRNLDRGPYEQYV. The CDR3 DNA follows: TGTGCCAGCAGTGACTCACGGAATCTGGACAGGGGGCCGTACGAGCAGTACGTC.

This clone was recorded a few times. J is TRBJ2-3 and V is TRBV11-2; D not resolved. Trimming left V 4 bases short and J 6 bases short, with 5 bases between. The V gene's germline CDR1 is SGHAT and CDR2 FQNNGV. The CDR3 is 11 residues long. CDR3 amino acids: CASSSVDTQYF. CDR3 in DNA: TGTGCCAGCAGCTCGGTCGATACGCAGTATTTT. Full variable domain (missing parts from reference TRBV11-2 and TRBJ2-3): EAGVAQSPRYKIIEKRQSVAFWCNPISGHATLYWYQQILGQGPKLLIQFQNNGVVDDSQLPKDRFSAERLKGVDSTLKIQPAKLEDSAVYLCASSSVDTQYFGPGTRLTVL.

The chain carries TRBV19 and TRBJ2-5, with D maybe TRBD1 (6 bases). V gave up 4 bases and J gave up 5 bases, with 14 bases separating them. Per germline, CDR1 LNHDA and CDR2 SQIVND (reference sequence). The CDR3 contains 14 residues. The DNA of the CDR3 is TGTGCCAGTAGTAAACAGGGCCCAGGGGAGACCCAGTACTTC. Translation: CASSKQGPGETQYF.

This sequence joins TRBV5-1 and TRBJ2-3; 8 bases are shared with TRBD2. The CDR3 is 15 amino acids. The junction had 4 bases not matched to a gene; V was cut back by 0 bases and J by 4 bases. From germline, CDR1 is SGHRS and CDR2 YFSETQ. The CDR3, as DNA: TGCGCCAGCAGCTTGGATCGAGCGGGGGCAGATACGCAGTATTTT. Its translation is CASSLDRAGADTQYF.

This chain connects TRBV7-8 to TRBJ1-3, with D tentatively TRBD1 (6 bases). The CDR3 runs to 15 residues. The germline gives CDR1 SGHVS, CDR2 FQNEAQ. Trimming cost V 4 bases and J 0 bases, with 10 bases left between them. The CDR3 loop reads CASSSPGHSGNTIYF. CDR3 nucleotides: TGTGCCAGCAGCTCACCGGGACACTCTGGAAACACCATATATTTT.

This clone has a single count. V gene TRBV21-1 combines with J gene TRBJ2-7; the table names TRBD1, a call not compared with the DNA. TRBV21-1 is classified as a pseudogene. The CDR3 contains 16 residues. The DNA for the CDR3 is TGTGCCAGCAGCTCAAGCCACCAGGGGATCCCGCACGAGCAGTACTTC. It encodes CASSSSHQGIPHEQYF.

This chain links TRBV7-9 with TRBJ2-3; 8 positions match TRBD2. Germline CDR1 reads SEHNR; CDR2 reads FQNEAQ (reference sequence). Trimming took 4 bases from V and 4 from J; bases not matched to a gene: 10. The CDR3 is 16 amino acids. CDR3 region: CASSSRERESADTQYF. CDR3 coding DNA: TGTGCCAGCAGCTCGAGGGAGCGGGAGTCGGCAGATACGCAGTATTTT.